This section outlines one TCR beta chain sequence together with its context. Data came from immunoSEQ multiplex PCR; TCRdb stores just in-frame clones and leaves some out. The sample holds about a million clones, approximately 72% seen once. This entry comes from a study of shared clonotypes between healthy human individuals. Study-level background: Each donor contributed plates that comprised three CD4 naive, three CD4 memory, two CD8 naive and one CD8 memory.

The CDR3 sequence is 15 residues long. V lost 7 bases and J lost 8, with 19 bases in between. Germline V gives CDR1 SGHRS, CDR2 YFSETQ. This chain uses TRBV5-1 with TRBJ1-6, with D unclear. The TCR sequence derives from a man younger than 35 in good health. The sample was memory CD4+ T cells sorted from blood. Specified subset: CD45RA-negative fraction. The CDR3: CASRPQEASYSPLHF. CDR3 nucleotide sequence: TGCGCCAGCCGGCCACAAGAGGCCAGTTATTCACCCCTCCACTTT.